This T cell receptor (beta chain) was retrieved from a study of cytomegalovirus exposure and HLA in healthy donors. Overall study context: In terms of ancestry, the Caucasian-associated cluster contained about 81% of the approximately 400 genotyped donors. Study-wide findings and caveats: Being productive about 90% or about 30% of the time was typical of most TCR beta V segments in an earlier analysis. The study designated 164 TCR beta chains cytomegalovirus-associated. Under 20,000 TCR beta sequences were associated with HLA alleles at 0.05 false discovery rate in a later analysis.

The PCR was carried out with 60 Vbeta primers and 13 Jbeta primers. Method: immunoSEQ multiplex PCR; TCRdb's copy keeps in-frame clones and lacks some. Here the sample spans around 110,000 clones, under 90% being singletons. About this clone: Its cognate antigen is unknown.

V was shortened by 3 bases and J by 4 bases, with 14 bases between the two germline ends. CDR1 and CDR2 (germline): SGDLS, YYNGEE. This CDR3 spans 15 amino acids. The specimen was PBMCs. The chain joins TRBV9 to TRBJ2-1, with a tentative D call TRBD2 (6 bases). The clonotype comes from a woman in her twenties or thirties in good health and CMV-seronegative. Written as DNA, the CDR3 is TGTGCCAGCAGCGCCCTCGCCGGGAGATACAATGAGCAGTTCTTC. Residues: CASSALAGRYNEQFF.